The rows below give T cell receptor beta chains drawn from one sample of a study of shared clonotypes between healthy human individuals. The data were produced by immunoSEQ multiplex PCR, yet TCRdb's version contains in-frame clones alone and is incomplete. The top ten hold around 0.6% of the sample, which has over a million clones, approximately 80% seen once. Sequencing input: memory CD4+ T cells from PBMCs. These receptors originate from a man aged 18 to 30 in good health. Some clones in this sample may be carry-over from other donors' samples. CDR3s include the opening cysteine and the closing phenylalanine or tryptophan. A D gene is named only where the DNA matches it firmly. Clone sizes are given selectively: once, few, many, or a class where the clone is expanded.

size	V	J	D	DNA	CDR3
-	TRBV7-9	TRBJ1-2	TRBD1	TGTGCCAGCAGCATTGGGACAGGGATTGTTGGCTACACCTTC	CASSIGTGIVGYTF
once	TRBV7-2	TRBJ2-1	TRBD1	TGTGCCAGCAGCACCACAGGGGGCAGAAATAATGAGCAGTTCTTC	CASSTTGGRNNEQFF
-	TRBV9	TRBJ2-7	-	TGTGCCAGCAGCGGTACTAGAAATGCCTACGAGCAGTACTTC	CASSGTRNAYEQYF
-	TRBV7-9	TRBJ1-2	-	TGTGCCAGCAGCTTAGAGGTCAGCGGCTACACCTTC	CASSLEVSGYTF
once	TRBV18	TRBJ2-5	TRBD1	TGTGCCAGCTCAACCGGGACAGGGGTCCTTCGGGCCCAGTACTTC	CASSTGTGVLRAQYF
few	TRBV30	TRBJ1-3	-	TGTGCCTGGAGTGTGGTGGCCTCTGGAAACACCATATATTTT	CAWSVVASGNTIYF
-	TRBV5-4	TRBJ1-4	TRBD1	TGTGCCAGCAGCCCCACAGGGGGCTCTGATGAAAAACTGTTTTTT	CASSPTGGSDEKLFF
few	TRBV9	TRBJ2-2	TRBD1	TGTGCCAGCAGCCCATTACAGGGGCCCGGGAACACCGGGGAGCTGTTTTTT	CASSPLQGPGNTGELFF
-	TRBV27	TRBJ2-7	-	TGTGCCAGCAGTAAAGGCCTCAACTACGAGCAGTACTTC	CASSKGLNYEQYF
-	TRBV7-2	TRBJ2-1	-	TGTGCCAGCAGCTTAGCGGCAGCCTACAATGAGCAGTTCTTC	CASSLAAAYNEQFF
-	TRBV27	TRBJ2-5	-	TGTGCCAGCAGTTTTAGGGGACAAGAGACCCAGTACTTC	CASSFRGQETQYF
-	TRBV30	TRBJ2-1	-	TGTGCCTGGAGTACGGGGTATGAGCAGTTCTTC	CAWSTGYEQFF
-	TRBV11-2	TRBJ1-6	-	TGTGCCAGCAGCTTAGTCTGGGGGAATTCACCCCTCCACTTT	CASSLVWGNSPLHF
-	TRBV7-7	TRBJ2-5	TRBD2	TGTGCCAGCAGCTCATTAGCGGGAGAAGAGACCCAGTACTTC	CASSSLAGEETQYF
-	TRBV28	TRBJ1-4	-	TGTGCCAGCAGTTTGCCCGGACAGATTCTTAATGAAAAACTGTTTTTT	CASSLPGQILNEKLFF
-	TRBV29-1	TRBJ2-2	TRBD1	TGCAGCGCGAACAGGGGAGACACCGGGGAGCTGTTTTTT	CSANRGDTGELFF
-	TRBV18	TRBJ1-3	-	TGTGCCAGCTCACCACCGGGGCAGAGAAGTGGAAACACCATATATTTT	CASSPPGQRSGNTIYF
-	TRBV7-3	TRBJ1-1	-	TGTGCCAGCAGCTTAACGCTGGAGACTCGAACTGAAGCTTTCTTT	CASSLTLETRTEAFF
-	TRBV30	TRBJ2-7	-	TGTGCCTGGGGGCCCTACGAGCAGTACTTC	CAWGPYEQYF
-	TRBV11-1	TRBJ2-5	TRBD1	TGTGCCAGCAGCCCCGGGACAGGAGAAGAGACCCAGTACTTC	CASSPGTGEETQYF
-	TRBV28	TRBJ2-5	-	TGTGCCAGCAGTTTTGGGACACAACAAGAGACCCAGTACTTC	CASSFGTQQETQYF
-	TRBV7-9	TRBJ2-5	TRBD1	TGTGCCAGCAGCTTAGGGAGTAGGGGACAGGGCATGGAGACCCAGTACTTC	CASSLGSRGQGMETQYF
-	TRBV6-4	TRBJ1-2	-	TGTGCCAGCAGTCCCGATGGAGGACAGCTCTATGGCTACACCTTC	CASSPDGGQLYGYTF
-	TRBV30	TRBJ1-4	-	TGTGCCTGGAGTACCGGGACCGCTAATGAAAAACTGTTTTTT	CAWSTGTANEKLFF
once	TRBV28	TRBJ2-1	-	TGTGCCAGCAGTTCCTTTCAACCCCCCTCGCGTCTTGGAGCCCCGTTCTTC	CASSSFQPPSRLGAPFF
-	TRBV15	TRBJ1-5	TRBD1	TGTGCCACCAGCAGAGATTGGGACAGGTCGCTCCTAATGAGCAATCAGCCCCAGCATTTT	CATSRDWDRSLLMSNQPQHF
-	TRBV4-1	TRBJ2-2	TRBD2	TGCGCCAGCAGCTTCGGACTAGCGGGAGTCGGGGAGCTGTTTTTT	CASSFGLAGVGELFF
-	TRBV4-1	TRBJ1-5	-	TGCGCCAGCAGCCAAGATAGGGGGTCCGGGTCCCAGCCCCAGCATTTT	CASSQDRGSGSQPQHF
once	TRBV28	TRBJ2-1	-	TGTGCCAGCAGTTTAGGACGGGTCCGGAGTGAGCAGTTCTTC	CASSLGRVRSEQFF